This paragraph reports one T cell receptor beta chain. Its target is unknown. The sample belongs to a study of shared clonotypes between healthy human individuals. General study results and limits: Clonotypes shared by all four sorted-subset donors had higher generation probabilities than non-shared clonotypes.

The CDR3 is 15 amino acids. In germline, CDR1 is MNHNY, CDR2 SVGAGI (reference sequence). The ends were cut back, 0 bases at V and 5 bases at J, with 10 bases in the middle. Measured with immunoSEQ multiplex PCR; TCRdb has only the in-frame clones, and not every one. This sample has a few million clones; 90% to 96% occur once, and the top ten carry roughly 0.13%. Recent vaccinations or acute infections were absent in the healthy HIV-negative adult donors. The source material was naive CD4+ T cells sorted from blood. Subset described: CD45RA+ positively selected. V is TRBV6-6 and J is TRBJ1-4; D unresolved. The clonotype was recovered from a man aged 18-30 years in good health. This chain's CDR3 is CASSYSDRLNEKLFF. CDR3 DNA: TGTGCCAGCAGTTACTCGGATCGGCTCAATGAAAAACTGTTTTTT.